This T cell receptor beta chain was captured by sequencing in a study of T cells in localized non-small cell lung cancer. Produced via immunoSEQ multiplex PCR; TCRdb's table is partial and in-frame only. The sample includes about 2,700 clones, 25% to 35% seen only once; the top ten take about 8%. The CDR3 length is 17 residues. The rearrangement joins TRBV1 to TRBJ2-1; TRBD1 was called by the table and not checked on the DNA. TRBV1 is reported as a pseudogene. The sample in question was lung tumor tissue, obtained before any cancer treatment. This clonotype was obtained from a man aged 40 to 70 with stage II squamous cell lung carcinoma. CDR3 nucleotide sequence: TGCGCCAGCAGCCAAGATCGCTGGCAGGGGGTCGGCAATGAGCAGTTCTTC. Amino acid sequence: CASSQDRWQGVGNEQFF.